These 23 T cell receptor beta chains came from one sample sequenced in a study of cytomegalovirus exposure and HLA in healthy donors. Use of 60 Vbeta and 13 Jbeta primers characterized the PCR. Sequencing was performed with immunoSEQ multiplex PCR; in TCRdb, only in-frame clones are kept and a portion is missing. The sample holds about 100,000 clones, less than 75% seen once. Sequenced material: PBMCs. These receptors were taken from a man in his forties or fifties in good health and CMV-seropositive.

The chain joins TRBV27 to TRBJ1-2; TRBD1 agrees at 9 bases. The CDR3 runs to 16 residues. Trimming at V came to 2 bases and at J to 6 bases, leaving 10 bases not matched to a gene. The germline CDR1 and CDR2 sequences are MNHEY and SMNVEV (reference sequence). The CDR3 is CASSLGAGTGRNGYTF. DNA for the CDR3: TGTGCCAGCAGTTTAGGCGCGGGGACAGGGAGGAATGGCTACACCTTC.

This clone was picked up a small number of times. The chain links TRBV10-3 to TRBJ1-2, with D hard to call. CDR1 and CDR2 from the germline V gene are ENHRY and SYGVKD. This CDR3 is built from 13 residues. V was clipped by 3 bases and J by 3 bases, with 8 bases between them. The CDR3 protein is CAISEGGDYGYTF. CDR3 nucleotide sequence: TGTGCCATCAGTGAAGGCGGAGACTATGGCTACACCTTC.

The chain links TRBV28 to TRBJ1-1, with TRBD1 as a possible D gene (6 bases). Between the trimmed V and J ends, which lost 5 bases and 4 bases, there was a span of 14 bases. This CDR3 spans 14 amino acids. CDR1 and CDR2 from the germline V gene are MDHEN and SYDVKM. The CDR3 coding sequence is TGTGCCAGCAGTGAACAGGGTGGGATCACTGAAGCTTTCTTT. It translates to CASSEQGGITEAFF. Complete variable domain (other parts from reference TRBV28 and TRBJ1-1): DVKVTQSSRYLVKRTGEKVFLECVQDMDHENMFWYRQDPGLGLRLIYFSYDVKMKEKGDIPEGYSVSREKKERFSLILESASTNQTSMYLCASSEQGGITEAFFGQGTRLTVV.

A few counts support this clone. This chain uses TRBV9 with TRBJ2-7, with 9 bases fitting TRBD2. V lost 4 bases, J lost 6 bases, and 8 bases stayed unmatched. Looked up from germline, CDR1 is SGDLS and CDR2 is YYNGEE. The CDR3 sequence is 14 residues long. CDR3 DNA sequence: TGTGCCAGCAGCAGTAGCGGGAGTCTGTCCGAGCAGTACTTC. This encodes CASSSSGSLSEQYF.

This sequence joins TRBV5-1 and TRBJ1-2; D perhaps matches TRBD1 (6 bases). Trimming cost V 4 bases and J 6 bases, with 19 bases left between them. Germline V gives CDR1 SGHRS, CDR2 YFSETQ. This CDR3 has 15 amino acids. For the CDR3, the DNA is TGCGCCAGCAGCCCGGAGGGGGGGCGCCGGGATGGCTACACCTTC. Its translation is CASSPEGGRRDGYTF.

The chain is built from TRBV6-5 and TRBJ2-1; 11 bases agree with TRBD2. Germline CDR1 reads MNHEY; CDR2 reads SVGAGI. The CDR3 is 15 residues long. The ends lost 7 bases at V and 7 bases at J; junction bases unmatched: 9. The CDR3 loop is CASTSLAGGRNEQFF. As DNA, the CDR3 is TGTGCCAGCACCTCCCTAGCGGGAGGTAGGAATGAGCAGTTCTTC.

This chain connects TRBV6-1 to TRBJ2-7; D is perhaps TRBD1 (6 bases). The ends were cut back, 1 base at V and 7 bases at J, with 11 bases in the middle. The CDR3 runs 13 residues. Germline loops: CDR1 MNHNS, CDR2 SASEGT. CDR3 DNA: TGTGCCAGCAGTGAAGATGGGGGCAGGGAGCAGTACGTC. It translates to CASSEDGGREQYV.

Only a few counts were recorded for this clone. The chain couples TRBV28 to TRBJ2-4, with TRBD2 identical over 8 bases. The length of the CDR3 is 13 residues. The V gene end was trimmed by 6 bases and the J gene end by 6 bases; junction bases not matched to a gene: 4. Per the germline V gene, CDR1 is MDHEN and CDR2 is SYDVKM. The CDR3 DNA reads TGTGCCAGCAGCTACGGGACTAGAAACATTCAGTACTTC. Translated, it gives CASSYGTRNIQYF.

This clone is judged medium-sized (0.01 to 0.1%). The chain carries TRBV5-1 and TRBJ2-5; TRBD1 matches 9 bases. The CDR3 consists of 16 residues. V gave up 1 base and J gave up 5 bases; unmatched junction bases: 9. Per germline, CDR1 SGHRS and CDR2 YFSETQ. This CDR3 reads CASSLRWRQGVETQYF. CDR3 DNA: TGCGCCAGCAGCTTGCGGTGGAGACAGGGGGTGGAGACCCAGTACTTC.

The V gene is TRBV6-1, the J gene TRBJ2-3; D remains ambiguous. Germline V CDR1 and CDR2: MNHNS, SASEGT. The V end lost 1 base, the J end lost 3 bases, and 5 bases lay between the germline ends. The CDR3 is 13 amino acids. CDR3 sequence: CASSEVITDTQYF. As DNA, the CDR3 is TGTGCCAGCAGTGAAGTAATTACAGATACGCAGTATTTT.

The genes are TRBV27 and TRBJ1-5; D may be TRBD1 (5 bases). The germline V and J ends were trimmed by 7 bases and 3 bases, with 13 bases remaining between them. CDR3 length equals 14 residues. Germline values: CDR1 MNHEY, CDR2 SMNVEV (reference sequence). The CDR3 DNA sequence: TGTGCCAGCACCCCTTCGGGGGTCAATCAGCCCCAGCATTTT. Its translation is CASTPSGVNQPQHF.

The rearrangement links TRBV7-9 to TRBJ1-1; D call uncertain. This CDR3 is built from 14 residues. Per the germline V gene, CDR1 is SEHNR and CDR2 is FQNEAQ (reference sequence). V lost 5 bases to trimming and J lost 0 bases, with 10 bases between them. The CDR3 DNA is TGTGCCAGCAGCGTCCTCGGGGTGAACACTGAAGCTTTCTTT. This encodes CASSVLGVNTEAFF.

The rearrangement uses TRBV19 and TRBJ2-6, with D tentatively TRBD1 (5 bases). This CDR3 is built from 15 residues. V dropped 7 bases and J dropped 4 bases, with 14 bases sitting between them. Germline-derived CDR1 and CDR2 are LNHDA and SQIVND (reference sequence). CDR3 coding DNA: TGTGCCAGTACCAAAGGGGCCGGCGGGGCCAACGTCCTGACTTTC. Protein product: CASTKGAGGANVLTF.

This rearrangement joins TRBV7-2 to TRBJ2-3; 8 nucleotides line up with TRBD2. Germline V gives CDR1 SGHTA, CDR2 FQGNSA. The CDR3 runs to 15 residues. With V trimmed by 5 bases and J by 3 bases, 7 bases remained unmatched. CDR3 in amino acids: CASSREGGPTDTQYF. The CDR3 nucleotides are TGTGCCAGCAGCCGGGAGGGGGGTCCAACAGATACGCAGTATTTT.

This clone was found a few times. V gene TRBV6-1 combines with J gene TRBJ2-3; 10 bases agree with TRBD2. This CDR3 is 15 amino acids long. Trimming removed 5 bases from V and 4 bases from J; junction bases left unmatched: 6. Germline-derived CDR1 and CDR2 are MNHNS and SASEGT. The DNA of the CDR3 is TGTGCCAGCAGTCTAGCTAGCGGGAGTTCAGATACGCAGTATTTT. It codes for CASSLASGSSDTQYF.

This clone was detected only a few times. The chain recombines TRBV9 with TRBJ2-7, with 11 bases fitting TRBD2. This CDR3 is built from 15 residues. The J segment lost 0 bases and the V segment lost 4 bases, leaving 3 bases of the junction unmatched. Germline V gene sequence: CDR1 SGDLS, CDR2 YYNGEE. In DNA form, the CDR3 reads TGTGCCAGCAGCCCAACTAGCGGGAGCTCCTACGAGCAGTACTTC. Protein product: CASSPTSGSSYEQYF.

This sequence joins TRBV27 and TRBJ2-1, with 13 bases identical to TRBD2. Trimming cost V 6 bases and J 8 bases; bases outside gene matches: 10. The CDR3 is made up of 16 amino acids. CDR1 is MNHEY and CDR2 is SMNVEV in the germline V gene (reference sequence). The CDR3 DNA reads TGTGCCAGCAGCGCCACGACTAGCGGGAGGAGTGATGAGCAGTTCTTC. This translates into CASSATTSGRSDEQFF.

V gene TRBV19 combines with J gene TRBJ1-1; D may be TRBD1 (6 bases). The CDR3 is made up of 15 amino acids. The ends were cut back, 4 bases at V and 0 bases at J, with 12 bases in the middle. The germline V gene has CDR1 LNHDA and CDR2 SQIVND (reference sequence). The CDR3 DNA sequence: TGTGCCAGTAGTACTTATACAGGGCTGAACACTGAAGCTTTCTTT. It yields the protein CASSTYTGLNTEAFF.

The chain links TRBV6-6 to TRBJ2-3; 8 bases line up with TRBD2. The V gene end was trimmed by 0 bases and the J gene end by 0 bases; junction bases not matched to a gene: 2. The CDR3 totals 16 residues. Germline assignment: CDR1 MNHNY and CDR2 SVGAGI (reference sequence). The CDR3 is CASSYSKRESTDTQYF. The CDR3 DNA reads as TGTGCCAGCAGTTACTCTAAGCGGGAGAGCACAGATACGCAGTATTTT.

In its sample, this clone was seen a few times. The chain has TRBV19 and TRBJ2-7; the match to TRBD2 covers 9 bases. Trimming removed 3 bases from V and 6 bases from J; junction bases left unmatched: 9. The CDR3 loop spans 15 amino acids. Looked up from germline, CDR1 is LNHDA and CDR2 is SQIVND (reference sequence). The CDR3 DNA is TGTGCCAGTAGTATTTCTGCGGGAGGGCCGACCGAGCAGTACGTC. It specifies CASSISAGGPTEQYV.

This clone appeared a few times. The rearrangement links TRBV19 to TRBJ2-5, with 9 bases lining up with TRBD1. The V and J ends lost 5 bases and 1 base, in that order; junction bases with no gene match: 5. The CDR3 sequence is 15 residues long. The germline V gene has CDR1 LNHDA and CDR2 SQIVND (reference sequence). The CDR3 loop is CASSRTGGTQETQYF. DNA for the CDR3: TGTGCCAGTAGTCGCACAGGGGGCACCCAAGAGACCCAGTACTTC. The whole variable domain, filled in from reference TRBV19 and TRBJ2-5, reads DGGITQSPKYLFRKEGQNVTLSCEQNLNHDAMYWYRQDPGQGLRLIYYSQIVNDFQKGDIAEGYSVSREKKESFPLTVTSAQKNPTAFYLCASSRTGGTQETQYFGPGTRLLVL.

V and J are TRBV4-2 and TRBJ2-7; TRBD2 matches 12 bases. V lost 0 bases and J lost 4; bases outside the gene matches: 4. The CDR3 covers 16 residues. Looked up from germline, CDR1 is LGHNA and CDR2 is YNFKEQ. The CDR3 sequence is CASSQDPLAGGYEQYF. In DNA form, the CDR3 reads TGTGCCAGCAGCCAAGATCCGCTAGCGGGAGGGTACGAGCAGTACTTC.

The rearrangement joins TRBV7-3 to TRBJ1-2, with 10 nucleotides matching TRBD1. Germline V CDR1 and CDR2: SGHTA, FQGTGA. V was clipped by 4 bases and J by 1 base; unmatched bases: 3. The CDR3 is made up of 15 amino acids. The CDR3 here is CASSWTGGINYGYTF. CDR3 bases: TGTGCCAGCAGCTGGACAGGGGGGATTAACTATGGCTACACCTTC.